Sequencing of this T cell receptor beta chain was carried out in a study of cytomegalovirus exposure and HLA in healthy donors. Whole-study findings and limits: CMV antigen specificity was confirmed in vitro for a few CMV-associated chains.

Assay used: immunoSEQ multiplex PCR; TCRdb lists only in-frame clones, some missing. In the table there are around 150,000 clones, 80% to 90% of which are singletons. The CDR3 has 14 amino acids. Germline assignment: CDR1 MDHEN and CDR2 SYDVKM. Trimming took 10 bases from V and 7 from J; bases not matched to a gene: 10. Comment on this clone: Its target is unknown.

The sequenced sample consisted of PBMCs. This chain connects TRBV28 to TRBJ1-6, with TRBD1 identical over 7 bases. This TCR came from a young woman in good health and CMV-seropositive. CDR3 residues: CATRGTVLNSPLHF. In DNA, the CDR3 is TGTGCCACCCGAGGGACAGTGCTAAATTCACCCCTCCACTTT.